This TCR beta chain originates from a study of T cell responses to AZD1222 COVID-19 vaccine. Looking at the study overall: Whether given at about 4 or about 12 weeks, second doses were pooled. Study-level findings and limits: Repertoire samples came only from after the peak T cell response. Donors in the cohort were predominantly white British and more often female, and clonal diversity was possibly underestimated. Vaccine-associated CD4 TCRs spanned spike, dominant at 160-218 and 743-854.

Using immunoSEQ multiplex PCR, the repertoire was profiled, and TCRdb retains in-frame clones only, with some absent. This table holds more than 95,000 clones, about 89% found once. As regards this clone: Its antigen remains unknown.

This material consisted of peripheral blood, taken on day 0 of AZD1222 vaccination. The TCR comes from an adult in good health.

CDR3 sequence reads: CASSQELGTSGSLNEQFF. Written as DNA, the CDR3 is TGTGCCAGCAGCCAAGAGTTGGGGACTAGCGGGAGTCTGAATGAGCAGTTCTTC. This chain joins TRBV4-2 and TRBJ2-1, with TRBD2 matching 14 bases. With V trimmed by 0 bases and J by 7 bases, 8 bases remained unmatched. The CDR3 loop spans 18 amino acids. Germline CDR1 and CDR2: LGHNA and YNFKEQ.